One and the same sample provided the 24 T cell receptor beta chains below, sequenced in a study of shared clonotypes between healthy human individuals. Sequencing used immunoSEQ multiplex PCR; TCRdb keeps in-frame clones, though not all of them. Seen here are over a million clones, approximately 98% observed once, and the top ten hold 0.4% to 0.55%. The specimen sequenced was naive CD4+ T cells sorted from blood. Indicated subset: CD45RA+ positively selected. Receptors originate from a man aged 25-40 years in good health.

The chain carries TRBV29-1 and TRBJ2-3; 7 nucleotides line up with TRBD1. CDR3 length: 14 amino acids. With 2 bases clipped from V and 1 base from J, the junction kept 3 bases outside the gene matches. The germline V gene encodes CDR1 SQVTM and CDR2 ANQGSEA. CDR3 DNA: TGCAGCGTTGAAAAGGGGGCAGGCACAGATACGCAGTATTTT. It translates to CSVEKGAGTDTQYF.

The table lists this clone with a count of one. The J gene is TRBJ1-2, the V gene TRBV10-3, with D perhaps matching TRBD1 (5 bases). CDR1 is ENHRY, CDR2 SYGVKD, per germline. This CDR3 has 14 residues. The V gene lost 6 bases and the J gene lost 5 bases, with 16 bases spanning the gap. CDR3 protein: CAISEEIKGYGYTF. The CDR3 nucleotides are TGTGCCATCAGCGAGGAGATCAAGGGGTATGGCTACACCTTC.

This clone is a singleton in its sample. The CDR3 DNA sequence: TGTACGGGGAGCTCTGGGGCCAACGTCCTGACTTTC. Translated, it gives CTGSSGANVLTF. The chain is built from TRBV2 and TRBJ2-6; D might be TRBD2 (5 bases). CDR3 length: 12 amino acids. Germline values: CDR1 SNHLY, CDR2 FYNNEI.

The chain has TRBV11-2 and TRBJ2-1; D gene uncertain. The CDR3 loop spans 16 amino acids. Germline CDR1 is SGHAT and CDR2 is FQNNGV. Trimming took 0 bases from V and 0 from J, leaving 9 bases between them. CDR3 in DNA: TGTGCCAGCAGCTTAGATGGCAGGAGCTCCTACAATGAGCAGTTCTTC. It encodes CASSLDGRSSYNEQFF.

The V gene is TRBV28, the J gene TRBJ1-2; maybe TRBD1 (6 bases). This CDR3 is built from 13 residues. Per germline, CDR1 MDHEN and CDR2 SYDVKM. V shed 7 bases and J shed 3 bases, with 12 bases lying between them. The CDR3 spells CASTLPGDYGYTF. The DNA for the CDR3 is TGTGCCAGCACCCTCCCAGGGGACTATGGCTACACCTTC.

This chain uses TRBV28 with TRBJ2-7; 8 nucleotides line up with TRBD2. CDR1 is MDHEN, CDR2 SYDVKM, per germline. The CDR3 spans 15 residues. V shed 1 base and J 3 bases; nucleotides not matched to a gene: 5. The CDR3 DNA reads TGTGCCAGCAGTTTATTGGGACTAGACTACTACGAGCAGTACTTC. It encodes CASSLLGLDYYEQYF. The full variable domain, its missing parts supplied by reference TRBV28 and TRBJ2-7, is DVKVTQSSRYLVKRTGEKVFLECVQDMDHENMFWYRQDPGLGLRLIYFSYDVKMKEKGDIPEGYSVSREKKERFSLILESASTNQTSMYLCASSLLGLDYYEQYFGPGTRLTVT.

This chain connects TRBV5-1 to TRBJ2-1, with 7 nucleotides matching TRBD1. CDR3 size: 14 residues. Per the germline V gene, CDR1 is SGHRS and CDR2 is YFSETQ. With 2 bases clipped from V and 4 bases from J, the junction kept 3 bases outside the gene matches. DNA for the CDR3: TGCGCCAGCAGCTTCCGGACAGGTTACAATGAGCAGTTCTTC. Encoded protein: CASSFRTGYNEQFF.

CDR3 nucleotides: TGTGCCAGCAGCTTAGCCGGAGCCCTCTACGAGCAGTACTTC. It codes for CASSLAGALYEQYF. This chain uses TRBV7-2 with TRBJ2-7, with D hard to call. The ends were cut back, 0 bases at V and 3 bases at J, with 9 bases in the middle. The V gene's germline CDR1 is SGHTA and CDR2 FQGNSA. This CDR3 contains 14 residues.

CDR3: CAWSHNAGVSYNEQFF. CDR3 bases: TGTGCCTGGAGCCATAACGCGGGGGTCTCCTACAATGAGCAGTTCTTC. The chain joins TRBV30 to TRBJ2-1, with 7 nucleotides matching TRBD2. CDR3 size: 16 residues. Germline CDR1 is GTSNPN and CDR2 is SVGIG (reference sequence). Trimming removed 3 bases from V and 0 bases from J; junction bases left unmatched: 8. The full variable domain, completed using reference TRBV30 and TRBJ2-1, is SQTIHQWPATLVQPVGSPLSLECTVEGTSNPNLYWYRQAAGRGLQLLFYSVGIGQISSEVPQNLSASRPQDRQFILSSKKLLLSDSGFYLCAWSHNAGVSYNEQFFGPGTRLTVL.

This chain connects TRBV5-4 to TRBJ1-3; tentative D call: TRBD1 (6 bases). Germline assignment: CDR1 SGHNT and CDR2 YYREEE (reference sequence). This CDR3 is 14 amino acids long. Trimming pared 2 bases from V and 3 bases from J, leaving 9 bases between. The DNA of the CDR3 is TGTGCCAGCAGCTTAAACAGGGTTGGAAACACCATATATTTT. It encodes CASSLNRVGNTIYF.

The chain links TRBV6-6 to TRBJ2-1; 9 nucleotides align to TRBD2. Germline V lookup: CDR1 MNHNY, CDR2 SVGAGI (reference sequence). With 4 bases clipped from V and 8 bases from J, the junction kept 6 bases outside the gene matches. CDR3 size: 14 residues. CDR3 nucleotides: TGTGCCAGCAGTTTAAGCGGGAGGTCCCATGAGCAGTTCTTC. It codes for CASSLSGRSHEQFF.

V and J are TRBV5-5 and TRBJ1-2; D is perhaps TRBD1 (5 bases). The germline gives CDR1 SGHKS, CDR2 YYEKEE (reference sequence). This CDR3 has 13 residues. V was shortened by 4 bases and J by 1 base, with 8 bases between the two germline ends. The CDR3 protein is CASSRDYNYGYTF. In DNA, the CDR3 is TGTGCCAGCAGCCGGGACTATAACTATGGCTACACCTTC.

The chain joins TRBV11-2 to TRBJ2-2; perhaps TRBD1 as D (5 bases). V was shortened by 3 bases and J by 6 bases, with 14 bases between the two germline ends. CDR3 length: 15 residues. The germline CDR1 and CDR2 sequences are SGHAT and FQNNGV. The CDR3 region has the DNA TGTGCCAGCAGCTTCGTCGCAGGGTTGGCCGGGGAGCTGTTTTTT. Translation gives CASSFVAGLAGELFF.

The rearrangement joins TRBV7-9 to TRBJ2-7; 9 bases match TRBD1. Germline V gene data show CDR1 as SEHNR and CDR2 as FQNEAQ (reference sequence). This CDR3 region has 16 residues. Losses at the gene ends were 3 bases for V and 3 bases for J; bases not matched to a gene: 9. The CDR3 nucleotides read TGTGCCAGCAGCTTTAGGTCGGGGACAGGGTACTACGAGCAGTACTTC. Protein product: CASSFRSGTGYYEQYF. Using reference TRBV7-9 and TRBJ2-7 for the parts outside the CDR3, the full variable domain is DTGVSQNPRHKITKRGQNVTFRCDPISEHNRLYWYRQTLGQGPEFLTYFQNEAQLEKSRLLSDRFSAERPKGSFSTLEIQRTEQGDSAMYLCASSFRSGTGYYEQYFGPGTRLTVT.

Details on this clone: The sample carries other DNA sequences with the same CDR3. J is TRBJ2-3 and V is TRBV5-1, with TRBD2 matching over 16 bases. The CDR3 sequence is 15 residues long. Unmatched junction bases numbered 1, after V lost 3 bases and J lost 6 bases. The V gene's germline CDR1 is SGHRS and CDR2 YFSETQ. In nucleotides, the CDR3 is TGCGCCAGCAGCTCGGGACTAGCGGGAGGGGATACGCAGTATTTT. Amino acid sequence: CASSSGLAGGDTQYF.

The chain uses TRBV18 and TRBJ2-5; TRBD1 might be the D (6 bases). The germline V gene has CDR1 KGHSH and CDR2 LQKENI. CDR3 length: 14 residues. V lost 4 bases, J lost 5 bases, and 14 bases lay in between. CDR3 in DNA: TGTGCCAGCTCACTCGAGACAGGTGGGGAGACCCAGTACTTC. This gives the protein CASSLETGGETQYF.

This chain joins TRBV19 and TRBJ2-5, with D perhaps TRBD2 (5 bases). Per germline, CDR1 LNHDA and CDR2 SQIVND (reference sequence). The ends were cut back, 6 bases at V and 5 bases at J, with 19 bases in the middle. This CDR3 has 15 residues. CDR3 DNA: TGTGCCAGTAGGGATCGGGGAATTAGTGGGGAGACCCAGTACTTC. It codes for CASRDRGISGETQYF.

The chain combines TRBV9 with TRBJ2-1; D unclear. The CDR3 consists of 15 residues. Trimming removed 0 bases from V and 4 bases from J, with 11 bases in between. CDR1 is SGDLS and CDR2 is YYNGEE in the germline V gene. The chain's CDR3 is CASSVALGLYNEQFF. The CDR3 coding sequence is TGTGCCAGCAGCGTAGCACTCGGGTTGTACAATGAGCAGTTCTTC.

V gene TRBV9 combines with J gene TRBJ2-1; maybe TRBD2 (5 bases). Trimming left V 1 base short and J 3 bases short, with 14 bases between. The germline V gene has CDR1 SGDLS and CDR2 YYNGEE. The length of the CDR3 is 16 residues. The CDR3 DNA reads TGTGCCAGCAGCGTAAGGTGGGAGTCTAGCTACAATGAGCAGTTCTTC. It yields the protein CASSVRWESSYNEQFF.

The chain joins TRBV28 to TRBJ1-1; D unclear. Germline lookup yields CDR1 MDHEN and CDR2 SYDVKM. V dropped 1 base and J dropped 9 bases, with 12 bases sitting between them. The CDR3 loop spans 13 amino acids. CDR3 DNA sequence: TGTGCCAGCAGTTTATTTCTAGGAGAAAAAGCTTTCTTT. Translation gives CASSLFLGEKAFF.

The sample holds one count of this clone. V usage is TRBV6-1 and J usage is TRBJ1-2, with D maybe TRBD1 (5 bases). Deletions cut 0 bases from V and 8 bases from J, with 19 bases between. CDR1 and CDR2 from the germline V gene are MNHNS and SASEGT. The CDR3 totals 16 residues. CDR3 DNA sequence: TGTGCCAGCAGTGAAGCGGGGGGACTCCCTTTAGAAGGCTACACCTTC. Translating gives CASSEAGGLPLEGYTF.

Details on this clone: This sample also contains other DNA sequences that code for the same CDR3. This CDR3 is CASSEALNTEAFF. The CDR3, as DNA: TGTGCCAGCAGTGAAGCGCTGAACACTGAAGCTTTCTTT. This chain links TRBV6-1 with TRBJ1-1; no clear D gene. V was pared by 0 bases and J by 0 bases, with 2 bases between. This CDR3 has 13 residues. Germline CDR1 reads MNHNS; CDR2 reads SASEGT.

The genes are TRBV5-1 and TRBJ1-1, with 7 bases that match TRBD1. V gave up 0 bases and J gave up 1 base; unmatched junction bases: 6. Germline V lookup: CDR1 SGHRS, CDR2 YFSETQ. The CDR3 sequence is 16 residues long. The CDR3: CASSLGGTVTNTEAFF. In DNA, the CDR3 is TGCGCCAGCAGCTTGGGGGGGACAGTAACGAACACTGAAGCTTTCTTT.

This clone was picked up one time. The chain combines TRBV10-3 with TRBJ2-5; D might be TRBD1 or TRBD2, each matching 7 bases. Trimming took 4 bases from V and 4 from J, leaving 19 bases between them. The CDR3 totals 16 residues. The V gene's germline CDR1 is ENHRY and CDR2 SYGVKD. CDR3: CAISATAQGRGETQYF. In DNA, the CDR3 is TGTGCCATCAGTGCCACAGCACAGGGGAGGGGAGAGACCCAGTACTTC.